This is a list of T cell receptor beta chains from one sample in a study of CD8 T cell repertoires and HIV-1 epitope variants. Repertoires were generated with immunoSEQ multiplex PCR, while TCRdb's copy carries only in-frame clones and drops some. The sample records 4,500 to 6,000 clones, around three fifths being singletons. Which antigens these TCRs recognize remains unknown. Sequencing was carried out using cultured CD8+ T cells derived from PBMCs. These receptors originate from a male donor with HIV. The CDR3 runs from the conserved cysteine through the conserved F or W. The D gene is left open where the match is weak. Only part of the rows carry a size: once, few, many, or a class if the clone is expanded.

-,-,TRBV2,TRBJ2-2,CARRTEKGELFF,TGTGCCAGAAGAACAGAGAAGGGGGAGCTGTTTTTT
-,-,TRBV5-1,TRBJ2-2,CASSLHHRTNTGELFF,TGCGCCAGCAGCTTGCATCATAGAACGAACACCGGGGAGCTGTTTTTT
-,-,TRBV9,TRBJ1-1,CASSEGGNTEAFF,TGTGCCAGCAGCGAGGGAGGGAACACTGAAGCTTTCTTT
-,-,TRBV16,TRBJ1-1,CASSLNTLNTEAFF,TGTGCCAGCAGCCTAAATACTTTGAACACTGAAGCTTTCTTT
-,-,TRBV6-6,TRBJ2-5,CATGAGAIQETQYF,TGTGCCACCGGAGCAGGGGCGATCCAAGAGACCCAGTACTTC
-,-,TRBV13,TRBJ2-7,CASSFSDISREQYF,TGTGCCAGCAGCTTCTCGGACATCTCGAGGGAGCAGTACTTC
-,-,TRBV30,TRBJ1-1,CAWSVADTEAFF,TGTGCCTGGAGTGTTGCGGACACTGAAGCTTTCTTT
-,-,TRBV28,TRBJ2-2,CASSLREDRSYTGELFF,TGTGCCAGCAGTTTACGAGAGGACAGATCTTACACCGGGGAGCTGTTTTTT
-,TRBD2,TRBV7-2,TRBJ2-3,CASSHLAVNTDTQYF,TGTGCCAGCAGCCATCTAGCGGTTAATACAGATACGCAGTATTTT
-,TRBD1,TRBV9,TRBJ2-7,CASSVDRGQREQYF,TGTGCCAGCAGCGTAGACAGGGGGCAGCGAGAGCAGTACTTC
-,-,TRBV10-2,TRBJ2-4,CASSAGTKNIQYF,TGCGCCAGCAGTGCGGGGACCAAAAACATTCAGTACTTC
-,TRBD2,TRBV28,TRBJ2-3,CASSLGGVFADTQYF,TGTGCCAGCAGTTTGGGGGGGGTATTTGCAGATACGCAGTATTTT
-,-,TRBV6-5,TRBJ2-7,CASSYAPNGYEQYF,TGTGCCAGCAGTTATGCTCCGAACGGGTACGAGCAGTACTTC
once,-,TRBV28,TRBJ2-2,CASSWVNTGELFF,TGTGCCAGCAGTTGGGTGAACACCGGGGAGCTGTTTTTT
-,-,TRBV10-3,TRBJ1-5,CAISEQNQPQHF,TGTGCCATCAGTGAGCAGAACCAGCCCCAGCATTTT
-,-,TRBV14,TRBJ2-1,CASSQEPEKQFF,TGTGCCAGCAGCCAAGAGCCGGAAAAGCAGTTCTTC
-,-,TRBV6-5,TRBJ1-4,CASTHRGAANEKLFF,TGTGCCAGCACCCATCGGGGCGCGGCTAATGAAAAACTGTTTTTT
few,-,TRBV30,TRBJ2-7,CAWSVLGYEQYF,TGTGCCTGGAGTGTACTTGGTTACGAGCAGTACTTC
few,-,TRBV5-1,TRBJ2-7,CASSLDRVEQYF,TGCGCCAGCAGCTTGGACAGGGTCGAGCAGTACTTC
-,TRBD1,TRBV6-5,TRBJ2-1,CASSYSTGVYNEQFF,TGTGCCAGCAGTTACTCGACAGGGGTCTACAATGAGCAGTTCTTC
few,TRBD2,TRBV27,TRBJ2-1,CASSLLGLGTNEQFF,TGTGCCAGCAGTTTATTGGGACTAGGTACCAATGAGCAGTTCTTC
-,-,TRBV11-2,TRBJ2-7,CASSLGRGHYEQYF,TGTGCCAGCAGCTTAGGCCGGGGTCACTACGAGCAGTACTTC
-,-,TRBV11-2,TRBJ2-3,CASSPGGRARTDTQYF,TGTGCCAGCAGCCCGGGTGGCAGGGCGAGGACAGATACGCAGTATTTT
-,TRBD2,TRBV5-6,TRBJ2-1,CASSFGQTSGIYNEQFF,TGTGCCAGCAGCTTTGGGCAGACTAGCGGGATTTACAATGAGCAGTTCTTC
-,-,TRBV7-2,TRBJ1-2,CASSLGGGDGYTF,TGTGCCAGCAGCCTAGGGGGGGGAGATGGCTACACCTTC
-,TRBD2,TRBV15,TRBJ2-3,CATSSTSGGADTQYF,TGTGCCACCAGCAGTACTAGCGGGGGGGCAGATACGCAGTATTTT
-,TRBD2,TRBV11-2,TRBJ2-3,CASSPHPRTSGGTDTQYF,TGTGCCAGCAGCCCCCACCCTCGGACTAGCGGGGGAACAGATACGCAGTATTTT
-,-,TRBV5-8,TRBJ1-1,CASSHFSNTEAFF,TGTGCCAGCAGCCATTTTTCAAACACTGAAGCTTTCTTT
-,-,TRBV4-2,TRBJ2-7,CASSQGGYEQYF,TGTGCCAGCAGCCAAGGAGGGTACGAGCAGTACTTC
-,-,TRBV6-5,TRBJ1-5,CASSVDTDNYQPQHF,TGTGCCAGCAGCGTAGACACCGACAACTATCAGCCCCAGCATTTT
-,-,TRBV29-1,TRBJ1-2,CSVEDDRSISGYTF,TGCAGCGTTGAAGACGACAGGAGTATTAGTGGCTACACCTTC
few,-,TRBV7-2,TRBJ2-7,CASSLHWGGSYEQYF,TGTGCCAGCAGCTTACATTGGGGGGGCAGTTACGAGCAGTACTTC
-,TRBD2,TRBV7-6,TRBJ2-1,CASSLGGRGDEQFF,TGTGCCAGCAGCTTGGGCGGGAGAGGCGATGAGCAGTTCTTC
-,-,TRBV6-5,TRBJ1-5,CASSRHRDQPQHF,TGTGCCAGCAGCCGCCACAGAGATCAGCCCCAGCATTTT
few,TRBD1,TRBV5-1,TRBJ2-7,CASSPGTGQKQYF,TGCGCCAGCAGCCCTGGGACAGGGCAAAAGCAGTACTTC
-,-,TRBV25-1,TRBJ1-1,CASSVTGGNTEAFF,TGTGCCAGCAGTGTCACGGGAGGGAACACTGAAGCTTTCTTT
-,-,TRBV6-6,TRBJ2-7,CASSYSQGYEQYF,TGTGCCAGCAGTTACTCGCAGGGCTACGAGCAGTACTTC
-,-,TRBV6-5,TRBJ2-7,CASSPRGSYEQYF,TGTGCCAGCAGCCCGAGGGGCTCCTACGAGCAGTACTTC
-,TRBD1,TRBV28,TRBJ1-2,CASSLSQGEGNYGYTF,TGTGCCAGCAGCCTATCGCAGGGGGAGGGAAACTATGGCTACACCTTC
once,-,TRBV28,TRBJ1-1,CASSLGRGNTEAFF,TGTGCCAGCAGTTTGGGTAGGGGGAACACTGAAGCTTTCTTT
-,TRBD1,TRBV4-3,TRBJ2-7,CASSQDEGTGNSYEQYF,TGCGCCAGCAGCCAAGATGAAGGGACAGGCAACTCCTACGAGCAGTACTTC
once,TRBD1,TRBV25-1,TRBJ2-5,CASSEGTGGGETQYF,TGTGCCAGCAGTGAAGGGACAGGGGGCGGGGAGACCCAGTACTTC
-,-,TRBV19,TRBJ2-1,CASSIGWGVAYNEQFF,TGTGCCAGTAGTATAGGATGGGGGGTCGCCTACAATGAGCAGTTCTTC
once,-,TRBV27,TRBJ2-2,CASQIGGGDYTGELFF,TGTGCCAGTCAAATTGGGGGCGGTGACTACACCGGGGAGCTGTTTTTT
-,TRBD1,TRBV9,TRBJ1-1,CASRPEGTGNTEAFF,TGTGCCAGCAGGCCGGAGGGGACAGGGAACACTGAAGCTTTCTTT
-,-,TRBV5-6,TRBJ1-1,CASSSNTEAFF,TGTGCCAGCAGCTCTAACACTGAAGCTTTCTTT
-,TRBD1,TRBV15,TRBJ2-1,CATSTSGTGGNEQFF,TGTGCCACCAGCACCTCCGGGACAGGGGGCAATGAGCAGTTCTTC
few,TRBD1,TRBV5-4,TRBJ1-1,CASSSGQGQNTEAFF,TGTGCCAGCAGCTCCGGACAGGGCCAGAACACTGAAGCTTTCTTT